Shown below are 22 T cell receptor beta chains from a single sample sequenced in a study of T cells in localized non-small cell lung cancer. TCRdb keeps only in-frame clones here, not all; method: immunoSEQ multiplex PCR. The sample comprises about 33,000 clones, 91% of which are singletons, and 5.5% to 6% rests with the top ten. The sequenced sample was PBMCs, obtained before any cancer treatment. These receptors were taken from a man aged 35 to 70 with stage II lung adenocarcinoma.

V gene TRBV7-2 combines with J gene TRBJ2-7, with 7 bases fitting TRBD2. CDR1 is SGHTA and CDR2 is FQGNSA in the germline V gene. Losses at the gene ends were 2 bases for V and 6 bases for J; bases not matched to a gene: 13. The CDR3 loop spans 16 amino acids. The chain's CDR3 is CASSLIAGSVTSEQYF. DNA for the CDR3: TGTGCCAGCAGCTTAATAGCGGGCTCAGTTACGAGCGAGCAGTACTTC.

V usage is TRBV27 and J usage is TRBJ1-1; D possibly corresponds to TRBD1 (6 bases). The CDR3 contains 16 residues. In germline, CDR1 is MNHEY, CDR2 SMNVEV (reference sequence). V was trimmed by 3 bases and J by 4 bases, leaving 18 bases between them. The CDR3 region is CASSLDLGGRITEAFF. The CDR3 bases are TGTGCCAGCAGTTTGGATCTTGGGGGCCGGATCACTGAAGCTTTCTTT.

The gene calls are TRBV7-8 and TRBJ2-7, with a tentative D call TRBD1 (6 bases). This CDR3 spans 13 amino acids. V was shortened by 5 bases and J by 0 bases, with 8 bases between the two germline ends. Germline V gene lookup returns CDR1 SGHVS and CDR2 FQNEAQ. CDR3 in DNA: TGTGCCAGCAGCCCCAGGGGCTCCTACGAGCAGTACTTC. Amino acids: CASSPRGSYEQYF.

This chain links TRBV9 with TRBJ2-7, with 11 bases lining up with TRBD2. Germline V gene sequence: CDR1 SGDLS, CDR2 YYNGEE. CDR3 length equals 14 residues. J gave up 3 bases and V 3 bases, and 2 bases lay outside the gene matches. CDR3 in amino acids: CASSASGGNYEQYF. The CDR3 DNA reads TGTGCCAGCAGCGCTAGCGGGGGGAACTACGAGCAGTACTTC.

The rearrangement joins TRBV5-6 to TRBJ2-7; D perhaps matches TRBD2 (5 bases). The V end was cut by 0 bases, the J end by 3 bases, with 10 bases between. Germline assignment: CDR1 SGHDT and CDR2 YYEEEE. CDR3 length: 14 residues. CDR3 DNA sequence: TGTGCCAGCAGCTTGGTGGGAGCCGGCTACGAGCAGTACTTC. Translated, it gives CASSLVGAGYEQYF.

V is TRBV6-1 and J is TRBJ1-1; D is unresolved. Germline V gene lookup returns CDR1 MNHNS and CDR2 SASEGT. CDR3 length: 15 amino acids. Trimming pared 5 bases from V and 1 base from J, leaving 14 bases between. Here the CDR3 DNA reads TGTGCCAGCAGTAGCGTGGAAGCAGCGAACACTGAAGCTTTCTTT. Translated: CASSSVEAANTEAFF.

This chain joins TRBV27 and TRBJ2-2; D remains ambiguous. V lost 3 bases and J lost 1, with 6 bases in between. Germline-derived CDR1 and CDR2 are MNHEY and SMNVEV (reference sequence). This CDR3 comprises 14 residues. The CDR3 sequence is CASSLRRNTGELFF. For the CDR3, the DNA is TGTGCCAGCAGTTTGCGCAGGAACACCGGGGAGCTGTTTTTT.

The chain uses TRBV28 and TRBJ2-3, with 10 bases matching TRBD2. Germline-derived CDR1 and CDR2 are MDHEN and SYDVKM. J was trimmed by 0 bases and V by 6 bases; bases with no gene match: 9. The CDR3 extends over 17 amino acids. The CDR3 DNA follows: TGTGCCAGCAGCAGCCTCGGACTAGCGGCTAGCACAGATACGCAGTATTTT. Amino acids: CASSSLGLAASTDTQYF.

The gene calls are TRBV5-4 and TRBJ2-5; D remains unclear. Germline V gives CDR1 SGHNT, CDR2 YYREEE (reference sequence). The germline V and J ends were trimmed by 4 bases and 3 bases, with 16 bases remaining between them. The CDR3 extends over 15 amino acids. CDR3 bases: TGTGCCAGCAGCAGCCAGACCAAATACGAAGAGACCCAGTACTTC. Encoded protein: CASSSQTKYEETQYF.

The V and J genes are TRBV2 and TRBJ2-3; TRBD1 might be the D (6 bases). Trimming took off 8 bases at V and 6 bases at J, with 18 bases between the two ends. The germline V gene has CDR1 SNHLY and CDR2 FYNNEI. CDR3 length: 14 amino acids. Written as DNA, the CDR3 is TGTGCCAGCCGCGGCAGGGGAGTCGCGGATACGCAGTATTTT. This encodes CASRGRGVADTQYF.

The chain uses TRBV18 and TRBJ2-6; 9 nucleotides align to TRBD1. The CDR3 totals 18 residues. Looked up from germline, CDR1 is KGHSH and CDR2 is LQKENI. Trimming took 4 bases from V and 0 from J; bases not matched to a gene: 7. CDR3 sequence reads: CASSQQGAPGSGANVLTF. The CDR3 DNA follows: TGTGCCAGCTCACAACAGGGGGCCCCAGGCTCTGGGGCCAACGTCCTGACTTTC.

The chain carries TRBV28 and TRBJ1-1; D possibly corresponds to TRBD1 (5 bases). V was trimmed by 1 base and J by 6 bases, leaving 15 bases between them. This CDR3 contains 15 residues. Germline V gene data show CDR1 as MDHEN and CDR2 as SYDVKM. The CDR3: CASSLLWAGPSEAFF. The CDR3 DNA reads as TGTGCCAGCAGTTTATTGTGGGCAGGGCCATCTGAAGCTTTCTTT.

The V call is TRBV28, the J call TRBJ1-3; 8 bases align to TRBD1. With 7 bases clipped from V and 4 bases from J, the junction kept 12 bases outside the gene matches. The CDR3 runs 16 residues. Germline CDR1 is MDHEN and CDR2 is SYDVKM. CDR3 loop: CASTDRANLGGNTIYF. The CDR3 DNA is TGTGCCAGCACGGACAGGGCTAACCTTGGGGGAAACACCATATATTTT. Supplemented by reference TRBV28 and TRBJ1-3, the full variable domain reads DVKVTQSSRYLVKRTGEKVFLECVQDMDHENMFWYRQDPGLGLRLIYFSYDVKMKEKGDIPEGYSVSREKKERFSLILESASTNQTSMYLCASTDRANLGGNTIYFGEGSWLTVV.

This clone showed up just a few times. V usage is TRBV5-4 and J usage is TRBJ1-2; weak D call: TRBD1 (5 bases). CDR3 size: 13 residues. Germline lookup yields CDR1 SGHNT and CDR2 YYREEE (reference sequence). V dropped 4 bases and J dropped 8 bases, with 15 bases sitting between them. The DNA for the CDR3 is TGTGCCAGCAGCCCCCCCGGCAGGGACGGCTACACCTTC. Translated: CASSPPGRDGYTF.

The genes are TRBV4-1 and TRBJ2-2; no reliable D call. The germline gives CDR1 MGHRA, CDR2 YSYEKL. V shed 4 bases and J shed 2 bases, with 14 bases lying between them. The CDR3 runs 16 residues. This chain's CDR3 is CASSRYRVINTGELFF. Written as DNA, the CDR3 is TGCGCCAGCAGCCGCTACCGGGTTATCAACACCGGGGAGCTGTTTTTT.

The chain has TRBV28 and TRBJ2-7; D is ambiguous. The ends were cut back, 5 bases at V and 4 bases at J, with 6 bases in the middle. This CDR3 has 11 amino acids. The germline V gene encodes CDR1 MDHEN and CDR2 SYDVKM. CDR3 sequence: CASSPGYEQYF. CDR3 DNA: TGTGCCAGCAGTCCCGGTTACGAGCAGTACTTC.

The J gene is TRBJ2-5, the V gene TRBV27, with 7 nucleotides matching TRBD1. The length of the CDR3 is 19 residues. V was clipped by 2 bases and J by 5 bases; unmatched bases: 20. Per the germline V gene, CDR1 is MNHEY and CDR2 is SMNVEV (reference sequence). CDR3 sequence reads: CASSLRAASLRGPGETQYF. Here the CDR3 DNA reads TGTGCCAGCAGTTTACGGGCGGCGAGCCTTAGGGGGCCTGGGGAGACCCAGTACTTC.

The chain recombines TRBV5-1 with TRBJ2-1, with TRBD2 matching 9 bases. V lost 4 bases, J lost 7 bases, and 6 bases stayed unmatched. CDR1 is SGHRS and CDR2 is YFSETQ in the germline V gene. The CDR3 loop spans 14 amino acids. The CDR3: CASSLAGLRNEQFF. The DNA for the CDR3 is TGCGCCAGCAGCCTAGCGGGACTTAGAAATGAGCAGTTCTTC.

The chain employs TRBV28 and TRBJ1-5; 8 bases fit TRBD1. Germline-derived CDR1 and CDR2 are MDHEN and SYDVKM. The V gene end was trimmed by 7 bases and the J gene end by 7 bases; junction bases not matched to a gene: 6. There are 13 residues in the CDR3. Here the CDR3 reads CASTPGGTQPQHF. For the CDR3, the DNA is TGTGCCAGCACCCCAGGGGGCACCCAGCCCCAGCATTTT.

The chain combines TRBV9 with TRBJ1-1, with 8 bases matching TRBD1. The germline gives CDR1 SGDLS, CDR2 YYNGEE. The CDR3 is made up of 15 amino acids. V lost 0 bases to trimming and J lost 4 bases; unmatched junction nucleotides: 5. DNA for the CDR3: TGTGCCAGCAGCGTAGAAGGACAGGGCGGCACTGAAGCTTTCTTT. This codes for CASSVEGQGGTEAFF.

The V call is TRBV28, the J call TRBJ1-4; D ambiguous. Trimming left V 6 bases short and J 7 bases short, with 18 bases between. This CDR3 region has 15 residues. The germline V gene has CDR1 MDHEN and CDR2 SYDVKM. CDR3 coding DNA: TGTGCCAGCAGCCGCGGGCCCCCGCGGGTTGAAAAACTGTTTTTT. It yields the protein CASSRGPPRVEKLFF.

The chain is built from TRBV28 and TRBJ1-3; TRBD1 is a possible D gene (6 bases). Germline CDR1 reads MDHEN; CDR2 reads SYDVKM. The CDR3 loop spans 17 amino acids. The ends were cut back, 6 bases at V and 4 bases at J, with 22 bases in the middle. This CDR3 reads CASRPPHLGGSGNTIYF. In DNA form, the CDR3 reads TGTGCCAGCAGGCCCCCACACTTGGGGGGCTCAGGAAACACCATATATTTT.